This is a list of T cell receptor beta chains from one sample in a study of blood T cells in healthy people across ages. MiXCR, run by TCRdb on the 5' RACE reads, gives a single entry per CDR3 protein. The table lists roughly 800,000 distinct CDR3 sequences, 55% to 75% of them singletons. The sequenced sample consisted of blood. The receptors stem from a man aged 25 to 45 in good health. CDR3s include the opening cysteine and the closing phenylalanine or tryptophan. Fields, in order: D gene, V gene, clone size, J gene, CDR3 protein, CDR3 DNA. The D gene is left open where the match is weak. Some rows mark clone size as missing; the rest say once, few, many or name a class of expanded clone.

d_call: TRBD2
v_call: TRBV7-2
clone_size: .
j_call: TRBJ2-4
cdr3_aa: CASSRAGASKNIQYF
cdr3_nt: TGTGCCAGCAGCCGAGCGGGAGCTTCCAAAAACATTCAGTACTTC

d_call: TRBD2
v_call: TRBV20-1
clone_size: .
j_call: TRBJ2-7
cdr3_aa: CSDEREKYDTGEQYF
cdr3_nt: TGCAGCGACGAGCGGGAGAAATATGATACGGGGGAGCAGTACTTC

d_call: .
v_call: TRBV11-2
clone_size: .
j_call: TRBJ2-1
cdr3_aa: CASSLGAGPREQFF
cdr3_nt: TGTGCCAGCAGCTTAGGGGCAGGGCCGAGGGAGCAGTTCTTC

d_call: TRBD2
v_call: TRBV20-1
clone_size: .
j_call: TRBJ2-5
cdr3_aa: CSARDFGTSGRANEQYF
cdr3_nt: TGCAGTGCTAGAGATTTTGGGACTAGCGGGAGGGCAAATGAGCAGTACTTC

d_call: .
v_call: TRBV18
clone_size: many
j_call: TRBJ2-6
cdr3_aa: CASSHGEGKGSGANVLTF
cdr3_nt: TGTGCCAGCTCACACGGAGAGGGAAAAGGATCTGGGGCCAACGTCCTGACTTTC

d_call: .
v_call: TRBV20-1
clone_size: many
j_call: TRBJ2-3
cdr3_aa: CSARDSGVGTDTQYF
cdr3_nt: TGCAGTGCTAGAGATTCAGGGGTTGGCACAGATACGCAGTATTTT

d_call: .
v_call: TRBV7-2
clone_size: .
j_call: TRBJ2-1
cdr3_aa: CASSPSRGALSFGEQFF
cdr3_nt: TGTGCCAGCAGCCCATCTAGGGGGGCCTTATCATTTGGTGAGCAGTTCTTC

d_call: .
v_call: TRBV12-3/TRBV12-4
clone_size: .
j_call: TRBJ2-3
cdr3_aa: CASSLCGDTQYF
cdr3_nt: TGTGCCAGCAGTTTATGTGGGGATACGCAGTATTTT

d_call: .
v_call: TRBV5-4
clone_size: few
j_call: TRBJ2-5
cdr3_aa: CASSPYFRQTQETQYF
cdr3_nt: TGTGCCAGCAGCCCATACTTTCGACAGACCCAAGAGACCCAGTACTTC

d_call: .
v_call: TRBV29-1
clone_size: few
j_call: TRBJ2-7
cdr3_aa: CSVRPGTPSAGEQYF
cdr3_nt: TGCAGCGTAAGGCCCGGGACCCCCTCAGCTGGCGAGCAGTACTTC

d_call: TRBD2
v_call: TRBV3-1
clone_size: .
j_call: TRBJ2-3
cdr3_aa: CASSPTGGGVADTQYF
cdr3_nt: TGTGCCAGCAGCCCAACGGGGGGGGGCGTCGCAGATACGCAGTATTTT

d_call: TRBD2
v_call: TRBV3-1
clone_size: .
j_call: TRBJ2-1
cdr3_aa: CASSQKGTSGFYNEQFF
cdr3_nt: TGTGCCAGCAGCCAAAAAGGGACTAGCGGGTTTTACAATGAGCAGTTCTTC

d_call: .
v_call: TRBV7-2
clone_size: few
j_call: TRBJ1-2
cdr3_aa: CASSADGNYGYTF
cdr3_nt: TGTGCCAGCAGCGCGGACGGAAACTATGGCTACACCTTC

d_call: .
v_call: TRBV4-1
clone_size: .
j_call: TRBJ2-1
cdr3_aa: CASSQPGRNNEQFF
cdr3_nt: TGCGCCAGCAGCCAACCCGGACGGAACAATGAGCAGTTCTTC

d_call: .
v_call: TRBV5-5
clone_size: few
j_call: TRBJ2-6
cdr3_aa: CASNGANVLTF
cdr3_nt: TGTGCCAGCAACGGGGCCAACGTCCTGACTTTC

d_call: .
v_call: TRBV29-1
clone_size: .
j_call: TRBJ2-5
cdr3_aa: CSVETGQETQYF
cdr3_nt: TGCAGCGTTGAGACAGGACAAGAGACCCAGTACTTC

d_call: TRBD2
v_call: TRBV7-2
clone_size: few
j_call: TRBJ2-7
cdr3_aa: CASSGWTSGSYEQYF
cdr3_nt: TGTGCCAGCAGCGGATGGACTAGCGGGAGCTACGAGCAGTACTTC

d_call: .
v_call: TRBV7-2
clone_size: .
j_call: TRBJ2-5
cdr3_aa: CASSLAVSGEQYF
cdr3_nt: TGTGCCAGCAGCTTAGCGGTCTCCGGTGAGCAGTACTTC

d_call: .
v_call: TRBV30
clone_size: few
j_call: TRBJ1-1
cdr3_aa: CASDGAFF
cdr3_nt: TGTGCCTCGGACGGGGCTTTCTTT

d_call: .
v_call: TRBV19
clone_size: .
j_call: TRBJ2-1
cdr3_aa: CASSRWGTGNNEQFF
cdr3_nt: TGTGCCAGTAGTAGGTGGGGTACGGGGAACAATGAGCAGTTCTTC

d_call: TRBD1
v_call: TRBV28
clone_size: .
j_call: TRBJ2-7
cdr3_aa: CASRPPGQGRDEQYF
cdr3_nt: TGTGCCAGCAGGCCGCCGGGACAGGGACGAGACGAGCAGTACTTC

d_call: TRBD2
v_call: TRBV6-6
clone_size: once
j_call: TRBJ2-5
cdr3_aa: CASSRPKIAGVLNEQYF
cdr3_nt: TGTGCCAGCAGCCGGCCTAAAATAGCGGGAGTATTAAATGAGCAGTACTTC

d_call: TRBD1
v_call: TRBV7-8
clone_size: .
j_call: TRBJ2-5
cdr3_aa: CASSLEPGQGIRYQETQYF
cdr3_nt: TGTGCCAGCAGCTTAGAGCCGGGACAGGGGATAAGGTACCAAGAGACCCAGTACTTC

d_call: TRBD2
v_call: TRBV11-1
clone_size: .
j_call: TRBJ2-1
cdr3_aa: CASSTTSGDYNEQFF
cdr3_nt: TGTGCCAGCAGCACGACTAGCGGGGACTACAATGAGCAGTTCTTC

d_call: .
v_call: TRBV7-2
clone_size: .
j_call: TRBJ2-1
cdr3_aa: CASSPWGRDEQFF
cdr3_nt: TGTGCCAGCAGCCCTTGGGGACGGGATGAGCAGTTCTTC

d_call: .
v_call: TRBV25-1
clone_size: .
j_call: TRBJ2-1
cdr3_aa: CASSVPGSYNEQFF
cdr3_nt: TGTGCCAGCAGTGTCCCAGGGTCCTACAATGAGCAGTTCTTC

d_call: .
v_call: TRBV7-2
clone_size: few
j_call: TRBJ2-5
cdr3_aa: CASSFRAGRTQETQYF
cdr3_nt: TGTGCCAGCAGCTTTCGAGCGGGTCGGACTCAAGAGACCCAGTACTTC

d_call: TRBD2
v_call: TRBV5-1
clone_size: .
j_call: TRBJ2-3
cdr3_aa: CASSPRVAGGTDTQYF
cdr3_nt: TGCGCCAGCAGCCCAAGAGTAGCGGGAGGCACAGATACGCAGTATTTT

d_call: .
v_call: TRBV27
clone_size: .
j_call: TRBJ1-4
cdr3_aa: CASSARDSGTINEKLFF
cdr3_nt: TGTGCCAGCAGTGCAAGGGATTCCGGGACAATAAATGAAAAACTGTTTTTT

d_call: .
v_call: TRBV29-1
clone_size: .
j_call: TRBJ2-3
cdr3_aa: CSVGPEDTQYF
cdr3_nt: TGCAGCGTGGGACCCGAAGATACGCAGTATTTT

d_call: .
v_call: TRBV20-1
clone_size: .
j_call: TRBJ2-5
cdr3_aa: CSARYREETQYF
cdr3_nt: TGCAGTGCTAGATACAGGGAAGAGACCCAGTACTTC

d_call: .
v_call: TRBV5-1
clone_size: .
j_call: TRBJ2-3
cdr3_aa: CASSQGVYGTDTQYF
cdr3_nt: TGCGCCAGCAGTCAAGGTGTGTATGGCACAGATACGCAGTATTTT

d_call: .
v_call: TRBV30
clone_size: .
j_call: TRBJ1-6
cdr3_aa: CAWSPRGRGNSPLHF
cdr3_nt: TGTGCCTGGAGTCCCCGAGGCAGGGGCAATTCACCCCTCCACTTT